This T cell receptor beta chain was sequenced for a study of OX40 agonist ivuxolimab in advanced cancers. The protocol was immunoSEQ multiplex PCR, while the TCRdb copy is restricted to in-frame clones and leaves out a portion. The table has 90,000 to 100,000 clones, about 86% seen once. This sample comprised CD4+ or CD8+ T cells sorted from blood, obtained in a trial of the OX40 agonist ivuxolimab. The receptor was derived from an adult with an advanced solid tumor such as melanoma, head and neck, liver or kidney cancer.

The CDR3 DNA reads TGCGCCAGCAGCTTGAACAGGGCAACTGAAGCTTTCTTT. Translation: CASSLNRATEAFF. The chain is built from TRBV5-1 and TRBJ1-1, with D maybe TRBD1 (6 bases). CDR1 is SGHRS and CDR2 is YFSETQ in the germline V gene. The CDR3 has 13 amino acids. Trimming shortened V by 1 base and J by 5 bases, and 9 bases separated the two germline ends.